The rows below give T cell receptor beta chains drawn from one sample of a study of blood T cell repertoires in COVID-19. Repertoires were generated with immunoSEQ multiplex PCR, while TCRdb's copy carries only in-frame clones and drops some. The data show over 130,000 clones, approximately 83% seen once. The sample taken for sequencing was peripheral blood. These receptor sequences come from a man aged 65 to 85 with acute or convalescent COVID-19. Each CDR3 is given with its conserved first and last residue. The D gene is left open where the match is weak. Only some rows state a clone size, as once, few, many or a class for expanded clones.

CDR3nt	CDR3aa	abundance	d_gene	j_gene	v_gene
TGTGCCAGCTCACCACTCCAACCGACGACAGGGAACTATGGCTACACCTTC	CASSPLQPTTGNYGYTF	-	TRBD1	TRBJ1-2	TRBV18
TGTGCCATCAGGGCGGGAGCCACCGGGGAGCTGTTTTTT	CAIRAGATGELFF	once	TRBD2	TRBJ2-2	TRBV10-3
TGTGCCAGCAGCGAGACTAGTTTCGGGGAGCTGTTTTTT	CASSETSFGELFF	-	-	TRBJ2-2	TRBV2
TGCGCCAGCAGCCAACTAGCGGGAGGGTCCGGGGAGCTGTTTTTT	CASSQLAGGSGELFF	-	TRBD2	TRBJ2-2	TRBV5-1
TGTGCCAGCAGCCAGGACAGGGGCCTCCAAGAGACCCAGTACTTC	CASSQDRGLQETQYF	-	TRBD1	TRBJ2-5	TRBV7-2
TGTGCCAGCAGCTTAGCGGGCACTTACAATGAGCAGTTCTTC	CASSLAGTYNEQFF	-	-	TRBJ2-1	TRBV7-6
TGTGCCAGCAGCATTAGTAGCGAGCAGTACTTC	CASSISSEQYF	-	-	TRBJ2-7	TRBV11-1
TGCGCCAGCAGCGCCACAGGGGGGGAAGAGACCCAGTACTTC	CASSATGGEETQYF	-	-	TRBJ2-5	TRBV5-1
TGTGCCAGCAGTGAAGGGACTACTTACGAGCAGTACTTC	CASSEGTTYEQYF	-	TRBD2	TRBJ2-7	TRBV25-1
TGTGCCAGCAGCTTAGCGGGAGCAATGGACACTGAAGCTTTCTTT	CASSLAGAMDTEAFF	once	-	TRBJ1-1	TRBV7-2
TGCGCCAGCAGCTTGGACGGGATGGGGACTGAAGCTTTCTTT	CASSLDGMGTEAFF	-	-	TRBJ1-1	TRBV5-1
TGTGCCTGGAGTCCTCGGGGGGGAGTTGATACCGGGGAGCTGTTTTTT	CAWSPRGGVDTGELFF	-	TRBD2	TRBJ2-2	TRBV30
TGCAGCGTCGGACTCCGACAGGGAGAGGGCTACACCTTC	CSVGLRQGEGYTF	-	TRBD1	TRBJ1-2	TRBV29-1
TGTGCCAGCAGCTTAGACCAGGGGTTATCCTACAATGAGCAGTTCTTC	CASSLDQGLSYNEQFF	-	-	TRBJ2-1	TRBV7-9
TGTGCCAGTAGTACGCTAGCTGGGAATGAGCAGTTCTTC	CASSTLAGNEQFF	once	-	TRBJ2-1	TRBV19
TGTGCCAGCAGTCGCTACGAGCAGTACTTC	CASSRYEQYF	-	-	TRBJ2-7	TRBV28
TGTGCCACCAGTGACGCAGGGCACCAGCCCCAGCATTTT	CATSDAGHQPQHF	once	-	TRBJ1-5	TRBV24-1
TGTGCCTGGAGTGGTGGTTGGTCCTCAAGCGGTAATGAGCAGTTCTTC	CAWSGGWSSSGNEQFF	-	-	TRBJ2-1	TRBV30
TGTGCCAGCAGTCCCAGGGACAGCCACGAGCAGTACTTC	CASSPRDSHEQYF	-	TRBD1	TRBJ2-7	TRBV12-3/TRBV12-4
TGTGCCAGCAGTTACGGTGTGGGCGGGACCCCAGATACGCAGTATTTT	CASSYGVGGTPDTQYF	-	-	TRBJ2-3	TRBV6-5
TGTGCCAGCACCCCACCCGCGACAGCTACGCAGTATTTT	CASTPPATATQYF	-	-	TRBJ2-3	TRBV7-2
TGTGCCAGCAGCTTGGGGACTAGCGTCCAAGAGACCCAGTACTTC	CASSLGTSVQETQYF	once	TRBD2	TRBJ2-5	TRBV5-8